A selection of T cell receptor beta chains follows, all from one sample in a study of T-cell reconstitution after alpha-beta-depleted transplantation in children. TCRdb processed the PCR reads anew with MiXCR; each CDR3 protein has one entry. This table has 200,000 to 300,000 distinct CDR3 sequences, about 12% appearing once. Sequenced here: PBMCs from the stem cell graft donor, sampled from the stem cell graft. The receptors were gathered from a human donor who donated a stem cell graft to a child with acute lymphoblastic leukemia. Each CDR3 is given with its conserved first and last residue. The D gene is left open where the match is weak.

d_call	j_call	v_call	cdr3_aa
.	TRBJ1-5	TRBV20-1	CSARDPLSNQPQHF
.	TRBJ1-5	TRBV7-2	CASSLGVSQPQHF
.	TRBJ2-7	TRBV3-1	CASSQDRRIDYEQYF
.	TRBJ2-7	TRBV20-1	CSARIGLREQYF
.	TRBJ1-1	TRBV12-3/TRBV12-4	CASSLSHYTEAFF
.	TRBJ1-4	TRBV30	CAWSVPVSKEKLFF
.	TRBJ2-5	TRBV7-2	CASSFRQTETQYF
.	TRBJ1-3	TRBV10-3	CAISATLGGGSGNTIYF
TRBD2	TRBJ2-7	TRBV10-3	CAIKGLAGGPSSYEQYF
TRBD1	TRBJ1-5	TRBV20-1	CSARTGAHSNQPQHF
.	TRBJ2-2	TRBV7-2	CASSLDPTGELFF
.	TRBJ1-4	TRBV28	CASSLNVETGDENCFF
.	TRBJ2-5	TRBV11-3	CASSLMAQETQYF
.	TRBJ2-4	TRBV14	CASSLAWKNSQYF
.	TRBJ1-1	TRBV5-1	CASSGGTGTEAFF
.	TRBJ2-7	TRBV19	CASSKGEREQYF
.	TRBJ2-5	TRBV6-5	CASSYGTVKETQYF
.	TRBJ1-6	TRBV7-9	CASSPPLNSPLHF
TRBD2	TRBJ2-5	TRBV18	CASSPPTSGETQYF
.	TRBJ2-7	TRBV15	CATSPRTRDTYEQYF
TRBD2	TRBJ2-1	TRBV19	CASSISSGYRGGEQFF
.	TRBJ2-7	TRBV3-1	CASSLRRMPSHYEQYF
.	TRBJ1-2	TRBV12-3/TRBV12-4	CASTNPDSPGSYGYTF
.	TRBJ2-1	TRBV6-2/TRBV6-3	CASSPDRQIYNEQFF
.	TRBJ2-2	TRBV6-1	CASSSGSGTGELFF
TRBD1	TRBJ1-2	TRBV3-1	CAFSAQSGRGRTEDYGYTF
.	TRBJ1-2	TRBV7-2	CASSILTGNYGYTF
.	TRBJ2-7	TRBV6-2/TRBV6-3	CASSYAADATYEQYF
.	TRBJ2-5	TRBV15	CATSSVSGSNQETQYF
.	TRBJ1-2	TRBV20-1	CSARTRTYGYTF
.	TRBJ2-2	TRBV19	CASSTRQTNTGELFF
TRBD1	TRBJ2-5	TRBV9	CASSVQGAGETQYF
TRBD1	TRBJ1-3	TRBV6-1	CASRHNSRGLAGNTIYF